This TCR beta chain was retrieved from a study of T cells after yellow fever vaccination. This CDR3 has 11 amino acids. Germline values: CDR1 MGHRA, CDR2 YSYEKL. Points on this clonotype: Mismatch with germline at one junction end may stem from a read error.

In making TCR cDNA, 5'RACE template switching added a universal primer site and UMIs to it. TCRdb redid the calling of the 5' RACE reads with MiXCR, one entry per CDR3 protein. The profile shows 150,000 to 200,000 distinct CDR3 sequences, around 9.3% of them singletons. The TCR comes from a man aged 18 to 30 who received the YFV17D yellow fever vaccine. J is TRBJ2-7 and V is TRBV4-1, with 7 bases lining up with TRBD1. Material: CD8+ T cells sorted from PBMCs, obtained 45 days after the yellow fever booster vaccination. The CDR3 DNA sequence: TGCGCCAGCAGCCAAGGGACAGGCATCGCCTTC. Amino acids: CASSQGTGIAF.